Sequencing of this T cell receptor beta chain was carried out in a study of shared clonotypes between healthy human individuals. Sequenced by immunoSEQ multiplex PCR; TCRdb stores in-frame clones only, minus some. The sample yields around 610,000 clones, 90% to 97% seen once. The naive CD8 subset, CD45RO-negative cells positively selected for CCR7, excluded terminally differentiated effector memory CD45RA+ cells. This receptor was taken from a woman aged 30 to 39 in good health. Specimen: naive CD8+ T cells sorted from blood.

This CDR3 reads CASSAMGGTGELFF. Here the CDR3 DNA reads TGTGCCAGCAGCGCTATGGGGGGTACCGGGGAGCTGTTTTTT. The rearrangement joins TRBV5-6 to TRBJ2-2; D possibly corresponds to TRBD2 (6 bases). V was pared by 4 bases and J by 5 bases, with 12 bases between. This CDR3 is built from 14 residues. Germline lookup yields CDR1 SGHDT and CDR2 YYEEEE.